One sample yielded the 28 T cell receptor beta chains listed below, sequenced in a study of T cell repertoires in cytomegalovirus infection. MiXCR was run by TCRdb on the reads, yielding one entry per CDR3 protein. The sample records fewer than 1,000,000 distinct CDR3 sequences, under 40% being singletons. Their target antigens are unknown. The specimen comprised cultured CD8+ T cells from PBMCs, sampled from culture after CMV antigen stimulation. These receptors all stem from a human donor in good health (CMV status not recorded). Some clones in this sample may be carry-over from other donors' samples.

This clonotype turned up a few times. V is TRBV6-2 or TRBV6-3 and J is TRBJ2-1, with D perhaps assigned TRBD1 or TRBD2 (5 bases each). V lost 0 bases to trimming and J lost 7 bases, with 16 bases between them. Germline values: CDR1 MNHEY, CDR2 SVGEGT. The length of the CDR3 is 16 residues. The CDR3 sequence: CASSYSIGTRSNEQFF. DNA of the CDR3: TGTGCCAGCAGTTACTCGATCGGGACGCGGTCTAATGAGCAGTTCTTC.

This chain joins TRBV7-6 and TRBJ2-1; D unresolved. Germline CDR1 reads SGHVS; CDR2 reads FNYEAQ. Deletions cut 2 bases from V and 7 bases from J, with 9 bases between. The CDR3 contains 13 residues. The CDR3 coding sequence is TGTGCCAGCAGCTTAAATGGAAGGAATGAGCAGTTCTTC. Its protein is CASSLNGRNEQFF.

This clonotype was seen more than once but under ten times. The chain joins TRBV11-2 to TRBJ2-7; 9 bases match TRBD1. Per germline, CDR1 SGHAT and CDR2 FQNNGV. The V gene end was trimmed by 1 base and the J gene end by 4 bases; junction bases not matched to a gene: 5. The CDR3 consists of 15 residues. CDR3 sequence reads: CASSLGLGTGYEQYV. As DNA, the CDR3 is TGTGCCAGCAGCTTAGGTTTGGGGACAGGGTACGAGCAGTACGTC.

The genes are TRBV7-6 and TRBJ1-1, with D possibly matching TRBD1 (5 bases). V was pared by 8 bases and J by 6 bases, with 19 bases between. Germline lookup yields CDR1 SGHVS and CDR2 FNYEAQ. CDR3 length: 14 residues. CDR3 in amino acids: CASGGLGLGAEAFF. The CDR3 DNA reads TGTGCCAGCGGAGGACTGGGCCTAGGGGCTGAAGCTTTCTTT.

The V call is TRBV7-2, the J call TRBJ2-5; D may be TRBD1 (6 bases). The germline gives CDR1 SGHTA, CDR2 FQGNSA. This CDR3 is built from 16 residues. V was shortened by 1 base and J by 0 bases, with 12 bases between the two germline ends. The CDR3 here is CASSLGAGAYQETQYF. The CDR3 nucleotides read TGTGCCAGCAGCTTAGGGGCAGGGGCTTACCAAGAGACCCAGTACTTC.

The V call is TRBV6-5, the J call TRBJ1-2; D not certain. CDR3 length equals 15 residues. The germline V and J ends were trimmed by 0 bases and 2 bases, with 10 bases remaining between them. The germline V gene encodes CDR1 MNHEY and CDR2 SVGAGI. CDR3 loop: CASSYSTGSNYGYTF. The CDR3 DNA is TGTGCCAGCAGTTACTCGACCGGGAGCAACTATGGCTACACCTTC.

J is TRBJ1-6 and V is TRBV6-5, with a tentative D call TRBD1 (5 bases). CDR1 and CDR2 (germline): MNHEY, SVGAGI. The V and J ends lost 0 bases and 5 bases respectively, with 14 bases between them. There are 17 residues in the CDR3. CDR3 in DNA: TGTGCCAGCAGTTACTCGACCGGGGGTAGAAATAATTCACCCCTCCACTTT. Its translation is CASSYSTGGRNNSPLHF.

This clonotype was observed a handful of times. V gene TRBV6-5 combines with J gene TRBJ2-2, with D perhaps assigned TRBD1 or TRBD2 (6 bases each). CDR3 length: 15 residues. CDR1 and CDR2 (germline): MNHEY, SVGAGI. V dropped 0 bases and J dropped 6 bases, with 11 bases sitting between them. CDR3 sequence reads: CASSYSGGGSGELFF. CDR3 in DNA: TGTGCCAGCAGTTACTCCGGAGGGGGATCCGGGGAGCTGTTTTTT.

This clonotype was seen at least ten times. The chain carries TRBV12-3 or TRBV12-4 and TRBJ2-5, with D perhaps TRBD2 (6 bases). V was cut by 5 bases and J by 2 bases, with 12 bases left in between. The CDR3 sequence is 14 residues long. CDR3 in DNA: TGTGCCAGCAGTGTATCCGGGGGTCAAGAGACCCAGTACTTC. The encoded protein is CASSVSGGQETQYF.

In its sample, this clonotype was seen a few times. The chain combines TRBV28 with TRBJ2-7; maybe TRBD2 (7 bases). Trimming removed 2 bases at V and 2 bases at J, with 19 bases between. Germline CDR1 MDHEN, CDR2 SYDVKM. This CDR3 comprises 17 residues. Here the CDR3 DNA reads TGTGCCAGCAGTTTAAGGCGCCGCCCGCGGGGGCCCTACGAGCAGTACGTC. Encoded protein: CASSLRRRPRGPYEQYV.

The V gene is TRBV13, the J gene TRBJ2-7; 7 nucleotides match TRBD1. This CDR3 comprises 15 residues. Trimming removed 2 bases from V and 3 bases from J; junction bases left unmatched: 7. The germline V gene encodes CDR1 PRHDT and CDR2 FYEKMQ (reference sequence). This CDR3 reads CASSLTAGTDYEQYF. The CDR3 DNA reads TGTGCCAGCAGCTTAACTGCCGGGACAGACTACGAGCAGTACTTC.

This chain connects TRBV7-2 to TRBJ2-3, with D hard to call. There are 15 residues in the CDR3. The germline V gene encodes CDR1 SGHTA and CDR2 FQGNSA. V was clipped by 1 base and J by 0 bases, with 8 bases between them. CDR3 in DNA: TGTACCAGCAGCTTAGTCAGGTCTAGCACAGATACGCAGTATTTT. Its translation is CTSSLVRSSTDTQYF. Combining the CDR3 with reference TRBV7-2 and TRBJ2-3 gives the whole variable domain GAGVSQSPSNKVTEKGKDVELRCDPISGHTALYWYRQSLGQGLEFLIYFQGNSAPDKSGLPSDRFSAERTGGSVSTLTIQRTQQEDSAVYLCTSSLVRSSTDTQYFGPGTRLTVL.

The V gene is TRBV28, the J gene TRBJ2-3, with TRBD2 identical over 12 bases. V was pared by 7 bases and J by 1 base, with 15 bases of the junction left unmatched. The CDR3 runs to 19 residues. The germline gives CDR1 MDHEN, CDR2 SYDVKM. The CDR3 DNA is TGTGCCAGCAACAGTTTCCGACTAGCGGGGGCCGTACGCACAGATACGCAGTATTTT. Translating gives CASNSFRLAGAVRTDTQYF.

This clonotype was seen more than once but under ten times. This chain connects TRBV7-3 to TRBJ2-3, with TRBD2 matching 16 bases. Germline lookup yields CDR1 SGHTA and CDR2 FQGTGA. Trimming cost V 5 bases and J 5 bases; bases outside gene matches: 10. The CDR3 sequence is 18 residues long. CDR3 DNA: TGTGCCAGCAGCCTCGATGGGACTAGCGGGGGGGCTGGAGATACGCAGTATTTT. This translates into CASSLDGTSGGAGDTQYF.

The V gene is TRBV7-2, the J gene TRBJ1-2, with 7 bases matching TRBD1. Looked up from germline, CDR1 is SGHTA and CDR2 is FQGNSA. The ends lost 3 bases at V and 2 bases at J; junction bases unmatched: 6. The CDR3 has 15 amino acids. The CDR3 DNA sequence: TGTGCCAGCAGCTTGTCACTACAGGGGAACTATGGCTACACCTTC. Translated: CASSLSLQGNYGYTF.

The genes are TRBV5-1 and TRBJ2-5; tentatively, D is TRBD2 (8 bases). Germline values: CDR1 SGHRS, CDR2 YFSETQ. This CDR3 comprises 15 residues. Between the trimmed V and J ends, which lost 4 bases and 5 bases, there was a span of 18 bases. CDR3 DNA: TGCGCCAGCAGCCGGGAGGGTGGACAGGCGGAGACCCAGTACTTC. Translated: CASSREGGQAETQYF.

This clonotype was observed a handful of times. This chain links TRBV6-1 with TRBJ1-5, with D possibly TRBD1 on 6 matching bases. Germline values: CDR1 MNHNS, CDR2 SASEGT. The CDR3 runs 15 residues. V lost 6 bases and J lost 4, with 16 bases in between. Written as DNA, the CDR3 is TGTGCCAGCAGACTAGGGGCCGACAGGAATCAGCCCCAGCATTTT. Encoded protein: CASRLGADRNQPQHF.

V gene TRBV27 combines with J gene TRBJ1-6, with 10 bases identical to TRBD1. The CDR3 loop spans 15 amino acids. V trimming: 5 bases; J trimming: 8 bases; junction bases outside the gene matches: 6. CDR1 is MNHEY and CDR2 is SMNVEV in the germline V gene (reference sequence). CDR3 nucleotide sequence: TGTGCCAGCAGTGTGGGACAGGGGTTGGATTCACCCCTCCACTTT. Protein product: CASSVGQGLDSPLHF.

The J gene is TRBJ2-7, the V gene TRBV2, with D tentatively TRBD2 (6 bases). The CDR3 spans 13 residues. The germline V gene encodes CDR1 SNHLY and CDR2 FYNNEI. Trimming took off 7 bases at V and 7 bases at J, with 17 bases between the two ends. CDR3 loop: CASTRTGTWEQYF. In nucleotides, the CDR3 is TGTGCCAGCACCAGAACCGGGACTTGGGAGCAGTACTTC.

This clonotype was recorded a few times. The rearrangement links TRBV6-6 to TRBJ2-3; D perhaps matches TRBD2 (6 bases). The length of the CDR3 is 15 residues. V was shortened by 4 bases and J by 0 bases, with 11 bases between the two germline ends. CDR1 MNHNY and CDR2 SVGAGI come from the germline V gene (reference sequence). CDR3: CASSFKLASTDTQYF. In nucleotides, the CDR3 is TGTGCCAGCAGTTTCAAACTAGCTAGCACAGATACGCAGTATTTT.

V usage is TRBV13 and J usage is TRBJ2-7, with D hard to call. The germline V and J ends were trimmed by 5 bases and 6 bases, with 23 bases remaining between them. CDR3 length equals 16 residues. CDR1 PRHDT and CDR2 FYEKMQ come from the germline V gene (reference sequence). Here the CDR3 DNA reads TGTGCCAGCAGCCAGCGATCAGGTTACCCTCCGAGCGAGCAGTACTTC. Amino acid sequence: CASSQRSGYPPSEQYF.

J is TRBJ2-5 and V is TRBV4-1; a possible D gene is TRBD1 (6 bases). Looked up from germline, CDR1 is MGHRA and CDR2 is YSYEKL. This CDR3 comprises 15 residues. V was cut by 4 bases and J by 5 bases, with 17 bases left in between. The CDR3 is CASSLFGQPEETQYF. CDR3 DNA sequence: TGCGCCAGCAGCCTTTTTGGACAGCCAGAGGAGACCCAGTACTTC.

The V call is TRBV7-9, the J call TRBJ2-2, with 10 bases matching TRBD1. CDR1 SEHNR and CDR2 FQNEAQ come from the germline V gene (reference sequence). The V gene end was trimmed by 10 bases and the J gene end by 1 base; junction bases not matched to a gene: 3. The CDR3 covers 14 residues. This CDR3 is CANRDRGNTGELFF. CDR3 in DNA: TGTGCCAACCGGGACAGGGGGAACACCGGGGAGCTGTTTTTT.

V gene TRBV11-2 combines with J gene TRBJ2-1; D is unresolved. With 1 base removed from V and 5 bases from J, the gap between germline ends came to 18 bases. This CDR3 has 17 residues. CDR1 and CDR2 from the germline V gene are SGHAT and FQNNGV. The DNA of the CDR3 is TGTGCCAGCAGCTTAGTAAGTCTCTATGAATTTCACAATGAGCAGTTCTTC. This sequence encodes CASSLVSLYEFHNEQFF.

This clonotype was observed a handful of times. The chain employs TRBV27 and TRBJ1-2, with a tentative D call TRBD1 (5 bases). V lost 5 bases and J lost 2, with 18 bases in between. The germline CDR1 and CDR2 sequences are MNHEY and SMNVEV (reference sequence). The CDR3 has 16 residues. The CDR3 protein is CASSLLLSGANYGYTF. CDR3 nucleotides: TGTGCCAGCAGTCTACTCCTCAGCGGGGCAAACTATGGCTACACCTTC.

J is TRBJ1-4 and V is TRBV14; no clear D gene. The germline V gene encodes CDR1 SGHDN and CDR2 FVKESK. Trimming removed 1 base at V and 4 bases at J, with 10 bases between. This CDR3 is 15 amino acids long. The CDR3 coding sequence is TGTGCCAGCAGCCAAGGACACAGCCTTAATGAAAAACTGTTTTTT. This sequence encodes CASSQGHSLNEKLFF.

V gene TRBV27 combines with J gene TRBJ1-2; D call uncertain. The V gene lost 8 bases and the J gene lost 4 bases, with 14 bases spanning the gap. The CDR3 runs to 13 residues. Per the germline V gene, CDR1 is MNHEY and CDR2 is SMNVEV (reference sequence). CDR3: CASGVLSSYGYTF. In DNA, the CDR3 is TGTGCCAGCGGAGTGTTGTCGAGCTATGGCTACACCTTC.

The J gene is TRBJ1-1, the V gene TRBV7-9, with D uncertain. Trimming took 5 bases from V and 6 from J, leaving 13 bases between them. CDR3 size: 13 residues. CDR1 and CDR2 (germline): SEHNR, FQNEAQ (reference sequence). The CDR3 loop reads CASSLVEYAEAFF. DNA for the CDR3: TGTGCCAGCAGCCTCGTAGAATACGCTGAAGCTTTCTTT. Based on the CDR3 plus reference TRBV7-9 and TRBJ1-1, the full variable domain is DTGVSQNPRHKITKRGQNVTFRCDPISEHNRLYWYRQTLGQGPEFLTYFQNEAQLEKSRLLSDRFSAERPKGSFSTLEIQRTEQGDSAMYLCASSLVEYAEAFFGQGTRLTVV.